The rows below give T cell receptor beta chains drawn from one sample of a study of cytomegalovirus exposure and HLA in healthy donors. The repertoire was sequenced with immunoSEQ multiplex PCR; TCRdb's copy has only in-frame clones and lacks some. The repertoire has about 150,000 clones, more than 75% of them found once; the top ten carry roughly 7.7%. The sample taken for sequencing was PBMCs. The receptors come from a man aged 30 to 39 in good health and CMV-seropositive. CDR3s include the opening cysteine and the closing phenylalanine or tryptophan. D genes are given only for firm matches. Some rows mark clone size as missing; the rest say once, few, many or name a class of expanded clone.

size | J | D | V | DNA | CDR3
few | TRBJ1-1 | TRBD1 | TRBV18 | TGTGCCAGCTCACAGGGACAGACCAACACTGAAGCTTTCTTT | CASSQGQTNTEAFF
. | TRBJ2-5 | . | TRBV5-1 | TGCGCCAGCACAGGTTCAGAGACCCAGTACTTC | CASTGSETQYF
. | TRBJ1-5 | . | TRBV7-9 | TGTGCCAGCAGCCCGGACAGCGCCAATCAGCCCCAGCATTTT | CASSPDSANQPQHF
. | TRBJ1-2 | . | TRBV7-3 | TGTGCCAGCAGCTTATCTGCGGGGTCCTATGGCTACACCTTC | CASSLSAGSYGYTF
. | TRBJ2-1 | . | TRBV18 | TGTGCCAGCTCACCCAGGGTCGGCAATGAGCAGTTCTTC | CASSPRVGNEQFF
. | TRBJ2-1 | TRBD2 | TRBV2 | TGTGCCAGCGCCCCGATCGAACTAGCGGGATGGGATGAGCAGTTCTTC | CASAPIELAGWDEQFF
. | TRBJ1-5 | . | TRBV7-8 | TGTGCCAGCAGCGGGGCTGGGTATAGCAATCAGCCCCAGCATTTT | CASSGAGYSNQPQHF
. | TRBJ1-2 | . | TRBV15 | TGTGCCACCAGCATAGACAGGAACTATGGCTACACCTTC | CATSIDRNYGYTF
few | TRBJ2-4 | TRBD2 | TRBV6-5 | TGTGTGGCGGGAGATACCAAAAACATTCAGTACTTC | CVAGDTKNIQYF
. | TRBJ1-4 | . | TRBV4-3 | TGCGCCAGCAGCCAAGACAGTGCAGCAGGAGGTGAAAAACTGTTTTTT | CASSQDSAAGGEKLFF
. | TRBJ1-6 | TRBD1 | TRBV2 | TGTGCCAGCAGGGGGACAGGGAGCTCCTATAATTCACCCCTCCACTTT | CASRGTGSSYNSPLHF
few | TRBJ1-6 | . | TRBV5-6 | TGTGCCAGCAGCTTGTTCGGGGTGAACAGGGTGAATTCACCCCTCCACTTT | CASSLFGVNRVNSPLHF
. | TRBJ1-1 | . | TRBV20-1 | TGCAGTGCTAGAGTACGGACTGAAGCTTTCTTT | CSARVRTEAFF
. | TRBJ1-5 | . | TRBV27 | TGTGCCAGCAGTCCCTTGAGTGAGGATCAGCCCCAGCATTTT | CASSPLSEDQPQHF
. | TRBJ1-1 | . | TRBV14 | TGTGCCAGCAGCCAAAGCCCCGGTAACACTGAAGCTTTCTTT | CASSQSPGNTEAFF
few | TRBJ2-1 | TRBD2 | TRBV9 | TGTGCCAGCAGCGTACCGCTAGCGGACGCTAATGAGCAGTTCTTC | CASSVPLADANEQFF
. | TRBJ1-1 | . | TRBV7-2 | TGTGCCAGCAGCCCCCATGGACAGATTCGGACTGAAGCTTTCTTT | CASSPHGQIRTEAFF